This is a list of T cell receptor beta chains from one sample in a study of OX40 agonist ivuxolimab in advanced cancers. Assay: immunoSEQ multiplex PCR; the TCRdb copy retains only in-frame clones and omits some. Of roughly 34,000 clones detected, 65% to 80% appear once; the ten largest clones hold under 30%. The source material was CD4+ or CD8+ T cells sorted from blood, sampled in a trial of the OX40 agonist ivuxolimab. Receptor source: an adult with an advanced solid tumor such as melanoma, head and neck, liver or kidney cancer. The CDR3 runs from the conserved cysteine through the conserved F or W. D genes are given only for firm matches. Where a row states a size, it is once, few, many or the class of an expanded clone; other rows omit it.

clone_size	j_call	d_call	v_call	cdr3_nt	cdr3_aa
NA	TRBJ2-4	TRBD1	TRBV5-1	TGCGCCAGCAGCGAAGACAGGGAAAACATTCAGTACTTC	CASSEDRENIQYF
NA	TRBJ2-1	TRBD1	TRBV10-3	TGTGCCATCACCAGGACAGGGGGCAATGAGCAGTTCTTC	CAITRTGGNEQFF
NA	TRBJ2-2	NA	TRBV10-3	TGTGCCATTAGTGAGTCGAAGTGGGTTAACACCGGGGAGCTGTTTTTT	CAISESKWVNTGELFF
NA	TRBJ1-5	NA	TRBV28	TGTGCCAGCAGTTCGACAAGCCCCCTCCTAGTTTATAGCAATCAGCCCCAGCATTTT	CASSSTSPLLVYSNQPQHF
NA	TRBJ2-2	NA	TRBV10-1	TGCGCCAGCAGTGAGAGGGATGGGGAGCTGTTTTTT	CASSERDGELFF
NA	TRBJ2-1	TRBD2	TRBV28	TGTGCCAGCAATCTCGGACTAGCGGGGACCAATGAGCAGTTCTTC	CASNLGLAGTNEQFF
NA	TRBJ1-2	TRBD1	TRBV27	TGTGCCAGCAGACGACCTAAGGGACAGGGAGGAGGCTACACCTTC	CASRRPKGQGGGYTF
NA	TRBJ2-7	NA	TRBV6-5	TGTGCCAGCGGGTTGACAGACAAGTACGAGCAGTACTTC	CASGLTDKYEQYF
NA	TRBJ1-2	NA	TRBV6-1	TGTGCCAGCAGTGACGGGGGAGGGAACTATGGCTACACCTTC	CASSDGGGNYGYTF
NA	TRBJ2-2	TRBD2	TRBV28	TGTGCCAGCAGTTCCATTTTAGCGGGGGGATGGACCGGGGAGCTGTTTTTT	CASSSILAGGWTGELFF
once	TRBJ2-7	TRBD1	TRBV19	TGTGCCAGTAGTATTGGGGACAGCTACGAGCAGTACTTC	CASSIGDSYEQYF
few	TRBJ1-2	TRBD1	TRBV7-3	TGTGCCAGCAGCTTATTGGCACAGGGGGCGACTGGCTACACCTTC	CASSLLAQGATGYTF
NA	TRBJ2-3	TRBD1	TRBV10-3	TGTGCCACCGCACACAGGGGGGACACAGATACGCAGTATTTT	CATAHRGDTDTQYF
NA	TRBJ1-1	NA	TRBV18	TGTGCCAGCTCACCGGTGAAACAGGGCTTGGGAATGAACACTGAAGCTTTCTTT	CASSPVKQGLGMNTEAFF
once	TRBJ2-3	NA	TRBV5-4	TGTGCCAGCAGCTTGGTGGGGAAAAGCACAGATACGCAGTATTTT	CASSLVGKSTDTQYF
NA	TRBJ2-5	TRBD2	TRBV2	TGTGCCAGCAGTGAACTAGCGGGGAAGGGGACCCAGTACTTC	CASSELAGKGTQYF
NA	TRBJ2-3	TRBD1	TRBV5-5	TGTGCCAGCAGCTTGGTCCAGGGGGTAAGCACAGATACGCAGTATTTT	CASSLVQGVSTDTQYF
NA	TRBJ1-5	NA	TRBV30	TGTGCCTGGAGGGAAGGCGGTCGGAGCAATCAGCCCCAGCATTTT	CAWREGGRSNQPQHF
NA	TRBJ2-1	NA	TRBV7-2	TGTGCCAGCAGCCCCCTTAGTAGCCCCCATGAGCAGTTCTTC	CASSPLSSPHEQFF
NA	TRBJ1-1	TRBD1	TRBV2	TGTGCCAGCAGTTGGACAGGTGGGAGCACTGAAGCTTTCTTT	CASSWTGGSTEAFF
NA	TRBJ1-3	NA	TRBV5-6	TGTGCCAGCAGCTTGGGACAGAGATCTGGAAACACCATATATTTT	CASSLGQRSGNTIYF
once	TRBJ1-1	NA	TRBV5-1	TGCGCCAGCAGCTCCGACCTCGGCCCTGAAGCTTTCTTT	CASSSDLGPEAFF
NA	TRBJ2-3	TRBD2	TRBV14	TGTGCCAGCAGCCAGGATAGCGGGGGAAACACAGATACGCAGTATTTT	CASSQDSGGNTDTQYF
NA	TRBJ2-7	NA	TRBV21-1	TGTGCCAGCAGCCCCCGGGGCGGTGAACCTGCCTACGAGCAGTACTTC	CASSPRGGEPAYEQYF
NA	TRBJ2-1	TRBD1	TRBV5-4	TGTGCCAGCAGCTTGGGACAGGGCGGTTACTATGAGCAGTTCTTC	CASSLGQGGYYEQFF
NA	TRBJ1-2	NA	TRBV5-1	TGCGCCAGCCTGATATACTATGGCTACACCTTC	CASLIYYGYTF
NA	TRBJ1-2	NA	TRBV18	TGTGCCAGCTCACCACTCCCCGTACAGGGAAAGTATGGCTACACCTTC	CASSPLPVQGKYGYTF
NA	TRBJ1-6	NA	TRBV2	TGTGCCAGCAGTGGGGCTGTTATGAATTCACCCCTCCACTTT	CASSGAVMNSPLHF
NA	TRBJ2-1	TRBD2	TRBV6-5	TGTGCCAGCAGCCGGGACTACGGAGAGGGCAATGAGCAGTTCTTC	CASSRDYGEGNEQFF
NA	TRBJ1-2	NA	TRBV4-2	TGTGCCAGCAGCCAAGATCTCGGCCCCTATGGCTACACCTTC	CASSQDLGPYGYTF
NA	TRBJ2-3	TRBD2	TRBV2	TGTGCCAGCAGTCGACTAGCCGATACGCAGTATTTT	CASSRLADTQYF
NA	TRBJ1-4	NA	TRBV4-1	TGCGCCAGCAATCCCTCAGGGGCAACTAATGAAAAACTGTTTTTT	CASNPSGATNEKLFF
NA	TRBJ1-4	NA	TRBV2	TGTGCCAGCAGACAGGGTTTAAATGAAAAACTGTTTTTT	CASRQGLNEKLFF
NA	TRBJ1-5	NA	TRBV5-6	TGTGCCAGCAGCTTCGGGAGGCGGAGAGGGGGCAATCAGCCCCAGCATTTT	CASSFGRRRGGNQPQHF
NA	TRBJ2-3	NA	TRBV18	TGTGCCAGCTCACCAGGACGGATAATCACAGATACGCAGTATTTT	CASSPGRIITDTQYF
NA	TRBJ1-4	TRBD1	TRBV6-1	TGTGCCAGCAGTGTGGACAGGGCCAGTGAAAAACTGTTTTTT	CASSVDRASEKLFF
once	TRBJ1-2	NA	TRBV2	TGTGCCAGCAGGATCGGGACGGTAAATGGCTACACCTTC	CASRIGTVNGYTF
NA	TRBJ1-6	TRBD1	TRBV6-1	TGTGCCAGCAGTGGGTGGATCGGGACAGGGTTCAATTCACCCCTCCACTTT	CASSGWIGTGFNSPLHF
NA	TRBJ2-1	NA	TRBV7-9	TGTGCCAGCAGCCCACCCGGGACAAAAGTCTACAATGAGCAGTTCTTC	CASSPPGTKVYNEQFF
NA	TRBJ1-2	TRBD1	TRBV6-5	TGTGCCAGCAGACGGACAGGGGGTGGCGGCTACACCTTC	CASRRTGGGGYTF
NA	TRBJ2-5	NA	TRBV7-9	TGTGCCAGCAGCCGGGCGGGGGCCAACCAAGAGACCCAGTACTTC	CASSRAGANQETQYF
NA	TRBJ1-2	NA	TRBV19	TGTGCCAGTAGCCTCGACAGGACCTATGGCTACACCTTC	CASSLDRTYGYTF
NA	TRBJ1-3	NA	TRBV6-7	TGTGCCAGCAGTTACGGAAACACCATATATTTT	CASSYGNTIYF
NA	TRBJ1-1	NA	TRBV28	TGTGCCAGCAGTTTAATAGGGAACACTGAAGCTTTCTTT	CASSLIGNTEAFF
NA	TRBJ1-3	NA	TRBV6-1	TGTGCCAGCAGTGAAAGGACACCTTACTCTGGAAACACCATATATTTT	CASSERTPYSGNTIYF
NA	TRBJ2-5	TRBD1	TRBV30	TGTGCCTGGGCGACCAACAGGGGGTGGCGAGAGACCCAGTACTTC	CAWATNRGWRETQYF
NA	TRBJ2-1	NA	TRBV19	TGTGCCAGTAGTATAGACCGAGCCTACAATGAGCAGTTCTTC	CASSIDRAYNEQFF
few	TRBJ2-7	TRBD2	TRBV5-1	TGCGCCAGCAGCCGGGAGGCGGGGGGGCCGGCGCAGTACTTC	CASSREAGGPAQYF
NA	TRBJ1-1	NA	TRBV7-2	TGTGCCAGCAGTATTAAAAGCGGACTGGACACTGAAGCTTTCTTT	CASSIKSGLDTEAFF